Given below is one T cell receptor (beta chain) in context. The data stem from a study of cytomegalovirus exposure and HLA in healthy donors. It was with 60 Vbeta and 13 Jbeta primers that the PCR ran. The table came from immunoSEQ multiplex PCR; TCRdb's copy has only in-frame clones and leaves some out. The data hold around 190,000 clones, with over 60% observed a single time. Germline CDR1 reads SGHNT; CDR2 reads YYREEE (reference sequence). The CDR3 extends over 15 amino acids. V lost 0 bases, J lost 0 bases, and 8 bases lay in between. The sequence was collected from a woman between 35 and 50 years old in good health and CMV-seronegative. Material for sequencing was PBMCs. The J gene is TRBJ2-3, the V gene TRBV5-4; D gene uncertain. In DNA, the CDR3 is TGTGCCAGCAGCTTGGCCCCGACTAGCACAGATACGCAGTATTTT. It translates to CASSLAPTSTDTQYF.